These 8 T cell receptor beta chains share one sample of origin, sequenced in a study of persistence of HIV-infected CD4 T cells. Overlapping HIV-1 Gag 15-mer peptides at approximately 0.96 ug per peptide per mL were used. Responding CD4+ T cells were sorted by upregulation of both CD40 ligand and CD69. Sequencing used immunoSEQ version 4 in survey mode. Profiled with immunoSEQ multiplex PCR; TCRdb holds only in-frame clones, not every one. The sample carries 19,000 or so clones, over 55% recorded once. For these TCRs, the target antigens are not known. The starting material was CD4+ T cells sorted from PBMCs after roughly 18-hour stimulation, obtained from a patient who received antiretroviral therapy. Receptor source: an adult woman with HIV who was CMV-seropositive.

The CDR3 here is CASSIPNLGTEAFF. CDR3 sequence (DNA): TGTGCCAGTAGTATCCCTAACTTGGGCACTGAAGCTTTCTTT. V usage is TRBV19 and J usage is TRBJ1-1; D gene uncertain. The CDR3 sequence is 14 residues long. V lost 3 bases, J lost 4 bases, and 12 bases lay in between. CDR1 and CDR2 from the germline V gene are LNHDA and SQIVND (reference sequence).

The J gene is TRBJ1-1, the V gene TRBV5-1; D might be TRBD1 (6 bases). The germline V and J ends were trimmed by 6 bases and 5 bases, with 14 bases remaining between them. CDR1 is SGHRS and CDR2 is YFSETQ in the germline V gene. The CDR3 is 13 amino acids. The CDR3: CASKKRGGTEAFF. The CDR3 region has the DNA TGCGCCAGCAAAAAGAGAGGGGGAACTGAAGCTTTCTTT.

The chain links TRBV2 to TRBJ1-5; D not certain. Trimming left V 5 bases short and J 4 bases short, with 15 bases between. CDR1 is SNHLY, CDR2 FYNNEI, per germline. The CDR3 sequence is 15 residues long. The CDR3 coding sequence is TGTGCCAGCAGTCAGGAGAAGGGAGCTAATCAGCCCCAGCATTTT. The encoded protein is CASSQEKGANQPQHF.

The chain employs TRBV28 and TRBJ1-2; the match to TRBD1 covers 8 bases. The length of the CDR3 is 15 residues. V gave up 7 bases and J gave up 7 bases; unmatched junction bases: 14. Germline-derived CDR1 and CDR2 are MDHEN and SYDVKM. The DNA of the CDR3 is TGTGCCAGCAAGCCCAAGGACAGGGTGACATTTGGCTACACCTTC. Translating gives CASKPKDRVTFGYTF.

V and J are TRBV2 and TRBJ1-5; maybe TRBD1 (5 bases). V gave up 2 bases and J gave up 7 bases, with 12 bases separating them. The CDR3 has 14 amino acids. In germline, CDR1 is SNHLY, CDR2 FYNNEI. The CDR3 DNA sequence: TGTGCCAGCAGTGAAACTGTGGGGCACCAGCCCCAGCATTTT. This codes for CASSETVGHQPQHF. The variable domain in full, completed from reference TRBV2 and TRBJ1-5, reads EPEVTQTPSHQVTQMGQEVILRCVPISNHLYFYWYRQILGQKVEFLVSFYNNEISEKSEIFDDQFSVERPDGSNFTLKIRSTKLEDSAMYFCASSETVGHQPQHFGDGTRLSIL.

V usage is TRBV5-1 and J usage is TRBJ2-3; 10 positions match TRBD2. This CDR3 has 16 amino acids. Per the germline V gene, CDR1 is SGHRS and CDR2 is YFSETQ. V dropped 0 bases and J dropped 2; count of bases not matched to a gene: 3. CDR3 region: CASSLVLAGVTDTQYF. The DNA of the CDR3 is TGCGCCAGCAGCTTGGTTCTAGCGGGGGTCACAGATACGCAGTATTTT.

The genes are TRBV7-2 and TRBJ1-1, with 9 bases lining up with TRBD1. Losses at the gene ends were 5 bases for V and 6 bases for J; bases not matched to a gene: 13. This CDR3 spans 16 amino acids. Germline loops: CDR1 SGHTA, CDR2 FQGNSA. The CDR3 DNA sequence: TGTGCCAGCAGCCCCAGATCTGGGACAGGGTTCTCTGAAGCTTTCTTT. Translating it yields CASSPRSGTGFSEAFF.

The CDR3 DNA reads TGTGCCTGGAGTGCCTTGGGACAGTTTTTCTATGGCTACACCTTC. It codes for CAWSALGQFFYGYTF. The chain has TRBV30 and TRBJ1-2; TRBD1 matches 7 bases. This CDR3 has 15 amino acids. Germline CDR1 and CDR2: GTSNPN and SVGIG (reference sequence). With 1 base clipped from V and 4 bases from J, the junction kept 9 bases outside the gene matches.